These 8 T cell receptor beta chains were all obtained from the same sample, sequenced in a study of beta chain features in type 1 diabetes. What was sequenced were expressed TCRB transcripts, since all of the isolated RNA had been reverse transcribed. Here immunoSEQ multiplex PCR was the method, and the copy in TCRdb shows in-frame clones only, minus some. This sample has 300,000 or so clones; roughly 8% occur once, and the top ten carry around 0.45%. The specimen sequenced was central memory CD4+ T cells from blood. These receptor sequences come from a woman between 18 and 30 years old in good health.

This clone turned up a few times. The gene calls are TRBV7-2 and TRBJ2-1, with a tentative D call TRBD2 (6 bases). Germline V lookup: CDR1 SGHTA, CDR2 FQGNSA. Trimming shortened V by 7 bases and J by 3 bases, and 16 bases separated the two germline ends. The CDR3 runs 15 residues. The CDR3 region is CASTPGLAYYNEQFF. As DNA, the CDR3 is TGTGCCAGCACCCCGGGGCTAGCGTACTACAATGAGCAGTTCTTC.

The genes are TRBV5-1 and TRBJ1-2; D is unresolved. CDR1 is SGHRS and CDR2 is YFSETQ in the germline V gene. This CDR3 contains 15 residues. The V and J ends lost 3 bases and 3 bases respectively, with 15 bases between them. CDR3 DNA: TGCGCCAGCAGCTCCGGGTGGGCCGAGCACTATGGCTACACCTTC. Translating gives CASSSGWAEHYGYTF.

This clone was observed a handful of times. The CDR3 coding sequence is TGTGCCAGCAGCTTATCTCTTGGGGCGGGATACGAGCAGTACTTC. Its translation: CASSLSLGAGYEQYF. The V gene is TRBV7-2, the J gene TRBJ2-7; D is possibly TRBD2 (6 bases). The V end was cut by 2 bases, the J end by 4 bases, with 15 bases between. The CDR3 has 15 residues. From germline, CDR1 is SGHTA and CDR2 FQGNSA.

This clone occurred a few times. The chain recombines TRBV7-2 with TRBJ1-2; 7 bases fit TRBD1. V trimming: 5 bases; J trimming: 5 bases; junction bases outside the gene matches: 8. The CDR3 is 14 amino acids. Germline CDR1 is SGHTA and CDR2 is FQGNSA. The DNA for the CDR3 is TGTGCCAGCAGCACAGGGGTTGAAGATTATGGCTACACCTTC. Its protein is CASSTGVEDYGYTF. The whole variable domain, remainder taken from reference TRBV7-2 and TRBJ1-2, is GAGVSQSPSNKVTEKGKDVELRCDPISGHTALYWYRQSLGQGLEFLIYFQGNSAPDKSGLPSDRFSAERTGGSVSTLTIQRTQQEDSAVYLCASSTGVEDYGYTFGSGTRLTVV.

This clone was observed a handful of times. As DNA, the CDR3 is TGTGCCAGCAGCTTAGAATCTAGCGGGATTCGCGAGCAGTACTTC. It encodes CASSLESSGIREQYF. The rearrangement joins TRBV7-2 to TRBJ2-7, with 9 bases aligning to TRBD2. There are 15 residues in the CDR3. V lost 1 base and J lost 6; bases outside the gene matches: 7. CDR1 and CDR2 (germline): SGHTA, FQGNSA. Combining the CDR3 with reference TRBV7-2 and TRBJ2-7 gives the whole variable domain GAGVSQSPSNKVTEKGKDVELRCDPISGHTALYWYRQSLGQGLEFLIYFQGNSAPDKSGLPSDRFSAERTGGSVSTLTIQRTQQEDSAVYLCASSLESSGIREQYFGPGTRLTVT.

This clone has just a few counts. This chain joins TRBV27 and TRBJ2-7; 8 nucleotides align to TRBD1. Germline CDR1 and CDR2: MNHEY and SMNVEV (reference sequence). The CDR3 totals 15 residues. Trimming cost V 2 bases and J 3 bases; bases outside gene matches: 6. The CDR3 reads CASSLTGQGIYEQYF. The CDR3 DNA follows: TGTGCCAGCAGTTTAACCGGACAGGGTATCTACGAGCAGTACTTC.

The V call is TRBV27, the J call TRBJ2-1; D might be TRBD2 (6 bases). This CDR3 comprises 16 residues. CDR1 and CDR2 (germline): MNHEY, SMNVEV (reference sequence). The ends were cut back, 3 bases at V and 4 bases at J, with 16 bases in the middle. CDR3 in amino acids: CASSLIPQAGYNEQFF. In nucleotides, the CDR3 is TGTGCCAGCAGTTTGATCCCGCAGGCGGGATACAATGAGCAGTTCTTC.

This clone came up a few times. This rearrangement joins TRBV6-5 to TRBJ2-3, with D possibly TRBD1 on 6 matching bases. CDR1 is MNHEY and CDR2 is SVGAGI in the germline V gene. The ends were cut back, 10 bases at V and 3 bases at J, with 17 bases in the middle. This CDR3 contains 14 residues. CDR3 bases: TGTGCCATCAGGTGGACAGCTTCTACAGATACGCAGTATTTT. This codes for CAIRWTASTDTQYF.